The 30 T cell receptor beta chains reported below all come from one sample, sequenced in a study of TET2 disruption in CD19-targeted CAR T cells (dated by TCRdb to the late 2010s). Library method: the immunoSEQ multiplex PCR assay. The immuneACCESS repertoire file appears here via TCRdb, limited to in-frame rearrangements. These files lack a portion of the clones; in checked studies, under half of the deficit traces to unresolved V genes, and the cause of the others is not known. The sample table gives about 30,000 clones. The ten largest clones capture 1.9% of the sample. The treatment or condition label, read with the paper, signifies: autologous CTL019 cells: CD19 CAR with 4-1BB and CD3 zeta domains. Their specific antigens are unknown. Sequencing was performed on CD8- CAR+ T cells sorted from cultured blood T cells, taken for CD19 CAR T cell therapy. What the cell subset or site label conveys for this sample: CD8-negative CAR-positive T cells from the infusion product. The receptors here all came from a man between 65 and 79 years old with chronic lymphocytic leukemia.

Comment on this clone: The sequence runs out 3 residues before the end of the CDR3; the remainder is reconstructed from the germline J gene. The V and J genes are TRBV7-6 and TRBJ2-4; possibly TRBD1 for D (7 bases). Per germline, CDR1 SGHVS and CDR2 FNYEAQ. The CDR3 loop spans 14 amino acids. CDR3 in amino acids: CASSLNRGRGTQYF. The sequenced CDR3 bases are TGTGCCAGCAGCCTTAACAGGGGCCGGGGGACT.

CDR3: CASSLGTTPYEQYF. The sequenced part of the CDR3 DNA is TGTGCCAGCAGCTTGGGGACTACTCCCTACGAG. The chain has TRBV5-4 and TRBJ2-7; D is possibly TRBD2 (6 bases). Read coverage stops 3 residues before the CDR3 terminus; the germline J gene supplies the remainder. Germline CDR1 reads SGHNT; CDR2 reads YYREEE (reference sequence). The CDR3 totals 14 residues. V was clipped by 0 bases and J by 2 bases, with 9 bases between them.

The covered CDR3 bases are TGTGCCAGTAGTCCCACCGGGACTAGGGAAGAGACC. This gives the protein CASSPTGTREET. The entire CDR3 is CASSPTGTREETQYF. J is TRBJ2-5 and V is TRBV19; 8 nucleotides match TRBD2. The read terminates 3 residues before the CDR3 end, so the remaining end is supplied by the germline J gene. Germline lookup yields CDR1 LNHDA and CDR2 SQIVND (reference sequence). Losses at the gene ends were 5 bases for V and 3 bases for J; bases not matched to a gene: 8. CDR3 size: 15 residues.

Of note for this clone: The sequence runs out 3 residues before the end of the CDR3; the remainder is reconstructed from the germline J gene. The J gene is TRBJ2-2, the V gene TRBV14; no clear D gene. This CDR3 region has 14 residues. The germline gives CDR1 SGHDN, CDR2 FVKESK. CDR3 DNA, as far as it was read: TGTGCCAGCAGCCAAGATACAACAGCTGAAAAG. Protein sequence: CASSQDTTAEK. The entire CDR3 protein is CASSQDTTAEKLFF.

Turning to this clone: The sequence runs out 3 residues before the end of the CDR3; the remainder is reconstructed from the germline J gene. The rearrangement joins TRBV18 to TRBJ1-5; D call uncertain. The CDR3 spans 13 residues. Trimming took off 3 bases at V and 6 bases at J, with 9 bases between the two ends. Germline V gene sequence: CDR1 KGHSH, CDR2 LQKENI. CDR3 amino acids: CASSPGGRQPQHF. Partial CDR3 DNA: TGTGCCAGCTCACCGGGCGGGCGTCAGCCC. The whole variable domain, filled in from reference TRBV18 and TRBJ1-5, reads NAGVMQNPRHLVRRRGQEARLRCSPMKGHSHVYWYRQLPEEGLKFMVYLQKENIIDESGMPKERFSAEFPKEGPSILRIQQVVRGDSAAYFCASSPGGRQPQHFGDGTRLSIL.

In regard to this clone: The sequenced fragment ends 3 residues before the CDR3 boundary, so the rest is inferred from the germline J gene. This chain connects TRBV7-2 to TRBJ1-2; D is undetermined. From germline, CDR1 is SGHTA and CDR2 FQGNSA. This CDR3 is built from 11 residues. Partial CDR3 DNA: TGTGCCAGCAGCCTGTCCTACGAC. Translated: CASSLSYD. The entire CDR3 reads CASSLSYDYTF.

With respect to this clone: The CDR3 extends 3 residues past the end of the read, so its final part is completed from the germline J gene. The chain uses TRBV5-1 and TRBJ2-4; D is possibly TRBD1 (6 bases). In germline, CDR1 is SGHRS, CDR2 YFSETQ. The CDR3 contains 16 residues. CDR3 bases read: TGCGCCAGCAGCTGGCAGGAGGACAGAGACCAAGAGACT. Translating it yields CASSWQEDRDQET. The complete CDR3 protein is CASSWQEDRDQETQYF.

Remarks on this clone: The missing CDR3 end, 3 residues past where the read stops, is filled in from the germline J gene. This chain joins TRBV4-1 and TRBJ2-2; weak D call: TRBD2 (6 bases). The CDR3 is 16 amino acids. CDR1 is MGHRA, CDR2 YSYEKL, per germline. Trimming left V 4 bases short and J 0 bases short, with 12 bases between. Here the CDR3 reads CASSRGEATNTGELFF. The CDR3 bases that were read are TGCGCCAGCAGCCGGGGGGAGGCCACGAACACCGGGGAG.

CDR3 DNA, as far as it was read: TGTGCCAGCAGCCCCGACTGGAGCTCCTACAATGAG. Protein product: CASSPDWSSYNE. The entire CDR3 protein reads CASSPDWSSYNEQFF. The chain uses TRBV7-3 and TRBJ2-1; no clear D. The CDR3 is cut off 3 residues early in the read; its end comes from the germline J gene. Trimming removed 5 bases at V and 0 bases at J, with 11 bases between. The CDR3 is 15 residues long. Germline V gives CDR1 SGHTA, CDR2 FQGTGA.

To note about this clone: The read ends 3 residues early relative to the CDR3; the germline J gene fills the gap. The chain is built from TRBV18 and TRBJ1-2; 9 positions agree with TRBD1. The CDR3 is 15 amino acids. CDR1 is KGHSH, CDR2 LQKENI, per germline. CDR3 protein: CASSQSQGAPYDYTF. The sequenced CDR3 bases are TGTGCCAGCTCACAATCACAGGGGGCTCCCTACGAC.

This CDR3 is CASSPNLRDFYGYTF. CDR3 DNA, as far as it was read: TGTGCCAGCAGCCCTAACCTTCGAGACTTCTATGGC. This chain connects TRBV7-9 to TRBJ1-2; unclear D gene. The read ends 3 residues before the CDR3 terminus; that terminus is restored from the germline J gene. V gave up 5 bases and J gave up 4 bases, with 17 bases separating them. Per germline, CDR1 SEHNR and CDR2 FQNEAQ (reference sequence). The CDR3 covers 15 residues.

For this clone: The CDR3 extends 3 residues past the end of the read, so its final part is completed from the germline J gene. The genes are TRBV5-1 and TRBJ2-5; a weak D match, TRBD1 (5 bases). Trimming took 1 base from V and 5 from J, leaving 12 bases between them. The CDR3 covers 14 residues. Germline assignment: CDR1 SGHRS and CDR2 YFSETQ. The CDR3 sequence is CASSLTSDSETQYF. The sequenced part of the CDR3 DNA is TGCGCCAGCAGCTTGACCTCCGACAGCGAGACC.

Details on this clone: The CDR3 end falls 3 residues outside the read, so it is completed with the germline J gene. V and J are TRBV20-1 and TRBJ2-4; TRBD2 matches 7 bases. The germline V gene has CDR1 DFQATT and CDR2 SNEGSKA (reference sequence). This CDR3 spans 16 amino acids. The chain's CDR3 is CSARDPGPGGLETQYF. Partial CDR3 DNA: TGCAGTGCTAGAGATCCGGGCCCGGGGGGTTTGGAGACT.

As to this clone: The DNA ends 3 residues before the CDR3 does, and the rest of the CDR3 is filled in from the germline J gene. Other DNA sequences in this sample translate to the same CDR3. This chain connects TRBV6-1 to TRBJ1-2; possible D gene TRBD1, 6 bases. V gave up 1 base and J gave up 4 bases, with 10 bases separating them. This CDR3 contains 14 residues. The germline V gene encodes CDR1 MNHNS and CDR2 SASEGT. CDR3 DNA (partial): TGTGCCAGCAGTGAAGACAGGGCTCCCTATGGC. It is translated as CASSEDRAPYG. The full CDR3 protein reads CASSEDRAPYGYTF.

As regards this clone: The read ends 3 residues early relative to the CDR3; the germline J gene fills the gap. This chain connects TRBV5-4 to TRBJ1-2, with 11 bases identical to TRBD1. The CDR3 runs 15 residues. CDR1 is SGHNT and CDR2 is YYREEE in the germline V gene (reference sequence). CDR3 sequence: CASSLDGTGGKGYTF. CDR3 DNA, as far as it was read: TGTGCCAGCAGCTTGGACGGGACAGGGGGGAAAGGC.

In regard to this clone: The read stops 3 residues short of the end of the CDR3; the missing end is completed from the germline J gene. The V gene is TRBV28, the J gene TRBJ1-5; D is perhaps TRBD1 (5 bases). The CDR3 is made up of 17 amino acids. Trimming cost V 3 bases and J 2 bases, with 17 bases left between them. Germline CDR1 MDHEN, CDR2 SYDVKM. The CDR3 sequence: CASSFRQGRSGNQPQHF. The DNA read from the CDR3 is TGTGCCAGCAGTTTTAGGCAGGGAAGGTCGGGCAATCAGCCC.

Incomplete CDR3 DNA: TGTGCCAGCTCATCCTTAATACTCGAACAGGGGGCCCCTGAA. Protein: CASSSLILEQGAPE. The CDR3 reads in full as CASSSLILEQGAPEAFF. The rearrangement links TRBV18 to TRBJ1-1; 9 positions agree with TRBD1. The read comes to an end 3 residues before the CDR3 does, leaving the germline J gene to fill in the end. Unmatched junction bases numbered 16, after V lost 5 bases and J lost 6 bases. CDR3 length: 17 amino acids. Germline V lookup: CDR1 KGHSH, CDR2 LQKENI.

Points on this clone: The CDR3 goes on 3 residues after the read ends, and that part is filled in from the germline J gene. The gene calls are TRBV2 and TRBJ1-2; no clear D gene. This CDR3 comprises 13 residues. The germline V gene encodes CDR1 SNHLY and CDR2 FYNNEI. The CDR3 DNA, read in part, is TGTGCCAGCGGCGGGTCCCCCGGTGGACCC. Its translation is CASGGSPGGP. The CDR3 reads in full as CASGGSPGGPYTF.

Of note for this clone: The read terminates 3 residues before the CDR3 end, so the remaining end is supplied by the germline J gene. The chain joins TRBV19 to TRBJ1-2, with a weak D call TRBD1 (5 bases). Germline V lookup: CDR1 LNHDA, CDR2 SQIVND (reference sequence). This CDR3 comprises 11 residues. The CDR3 spells CASRAGHDYTF. The CDR3 DNA, read in part, is TGTGCCAGTAGGGCAGGGCATGAC.

A word on this clone: From the germline J gene comes the end of the CDR3, since the read stops 3 residues before it. The rearrangement links TRBV5-6 to TRBJ2-3; 8 bases are shared with TRBD2. The CDR3 contains 15 residues. Trimming at V came to 0 bases and at J to 2 bases, leaving 2 bases not matched to a gene. The germline V gene has CDR1 SGHDT and CDR2 YYEEEE. The CDR3 sequence: CASSLAGGFTDTQYF. Partial CDR3 DNA: TGTGCCAGCAGCTTGGCGGGGGGGTTCACAGATACG. The full variable domain, with the rest looked up from reference TRBV5-6 and TRBJ2-3, is DAGVTQSPTHLIKTRGQQVTLRCSPKSGHDTVSWYQQALGQGPQFIFQYYEEEERQRGNFPDRFSGHQFPNYSSELNVNALLLGDSALYLCASSLAGGFTDTQYFGPGTRLTVL.

As regards this clone: One end of the junction is discordant with germline, which a read error may explain. The read finishes 3 residues shy of the CDR3 end, and the germline J gene is used to complete it. Within the sample, other DNA sequences also encode this same CDR3. The chain links TRBV7-6 to TRBJ1-3, with D perhaps matching TRBD1 (6 bases). CDR1 is SGHVS and CDR2 is FNYEAQ in the germline V gene. CDR3 length: 18 amino acids. The DNA read from the CDR3 is TGTGCCAGCAGCTTAGGGACAGTTCTTACAAGCTCTGGAAACACT. It is translated as CASSLGTVLTSSGNT. Given in full, the CDR3 is CASSLGTVLTSSGNTIYF.

Regarding this clone: The CDR3 end is not reached by the read, which stops 3 residues before it; the germline J gene fills it in. The rearrangement joins TRBV7-3 to TRBJ1-2; D possibly corresponds to TRBD1 (5 bases). The CDR3 contains 15 residues. From germline, CDR1 is SGHTA and CDR2 FQGTGA. CDR3 protein: CASSHTSGGFGDYTF. Incomplete CDR3 DNA: TGTGCCAGCAGCCACACTAGCGGGGGGTTTGGTGAC.

Worth noting for this clone: The read gets to within 3 residues of the CDR3 end, and the germline J gene fills in the rest. J is TRBJ2-5 and V is TRBV12-5, with 13 bases lining up with TRBD2. Germline CDR1 is LGHNT and CDR2 is FRNRAP. The CDR3 has 15 amino acids. The CDR3 region is CASGSGTSGVDTQYF. The sequenced part of the CDR3 DNA is TGTGCTAGTGGTTCCGGGACTAGCGGGGTTGATACC.

As to this clone: The read finishes 3 residues shy of the CDR3 end, and the germline J gene is used to complete it. The chain combines TRBV11-2 with TRBJ1-1, with a tentative D call TRBD1 (6 bases). The CDR3 is made up of 14 amino acids. With 3 bases removed from V and 4 bases from J, the gap between germline ends came to 12 bases. In germline, CDR1 is SGHAT, CDR2 FQNNGV. CDR3 amino acids: CASSFSRGSTEAFF. The sequenced part of the CDR3 DNA is TGTGCCAGCAGCTTCTCCAGGGGCAGCACTGAA.

With respect to this clone: The read falls 3 residues short of the CDR3 end, and the missing part is taken from the germline J gene. The chain combines TRBV2 with TRBJ2-7; 7 bases fit TRBD1. The CDR3 is 16 residues long. The germline gives CDR1 SNHLY, CDR2 FYNNEI. With V trimmed by 2 bases and J by 6 bases, 13 bases remained unmatched. The CDR3: CASSEWGRQGSAEQYF. Partial CDR3 DNA: TGTGCCAGCAGTGAATGGGGTAGACAGGGTTCGGCCGAG.

This clone is called medium-sized based on its frequency. The read terminates 3 residues ahead of where the CDR3 ends, so the germline J gene completes it. The chain links TRBV11-2 to TRBJ2-3; D gene uncertain. V was pared by 3 bases and J by 5 bases, with 9 bases between. CDR1 is SGHAT and CDR2 is FQNNGV in the germline V gene. The CDR3 sequence is 13 residues long. The CDR3 loop is CASSFTAVDTQYF. CDR3 bases read: TGTGCCAGCAGCTTCACCGCGGTAGATACG.

Notes on this clone: The CDR3 goes on 3 residues after the read ends, and that part is filled in from the germline J gene. The chain is built from TRBV7-9 and TRBJ1-2, with TRBD1 as a possible D gene (5 bases). This CDR3 has 13 residues. Germline V lookup: CDR1 SEHNR, CDR2 FQNEAQ (reference sequence). The covered CDR3 bases are TGTGCCAGCAGCTTCAACAGGTTAGATACC. This encodes CASSFNRLDT. From start to end, the CDR3 is CASSFNRLDTYTF.

Notes on this clone: The missing CDR3 end, 3 residues past where the read stops, is filled in from the germline J gene. The chain joins TRBV6-2 or TRBV6-3 to TRBJ2-7; the D gene is possibly TRBD1 (6 bases). Germline-derived CDR1 and CDR2 are MNHEY and SVGEGT. Trimming shortened V by 6 bases and J by 1 base, and 13 bases separated the two germline ends. This CDR3 region has 14 residues. CDR3 sequence reads: CASSRNTGSYEQYF. Partial CDR3 DNA: TGTGCCAGCAGCCGGAATACAGGGTCCTACGAG.

A word on this clone: The read ends 3 residues before the CDR3 terminus; that terminus is restored from the germline J gene. The chain carries TRBV5-1 and TRBJ2-5; 7 bases fit TRBD2. The germline CDR1 and CDR2 sequences are SGHRS and YFSETQ. CDR3 size: 17 residues. Trimming at V came to 4 bases and at J to 2 bases, leaving 14 bases not matched to a gene. CDR3 bases read: TGCGCCAGCAGCCTCAACCCAAGCGGGGCCAGACAAGAGACC. This encodes CASSLNPSGARQET. The entire CDR3 protein reads CASSLNPSGARQETQYF.

Worth noting for this clone: The read halts 3 residues ahead of the CDR3 end, with the missing end drawn from the germline J gene. The rearrangement joins TRBV10-2 to TRBJ1-2; D call uncertain. Looked up from germline, CDR1 is WSHSY and CDR2 is SAAADI. V lost 3 bases, J lost 7 bases, and 12 bases lay in between. The CDR3 has 13 amino acids. The DNA read from the CDR3 is TGCGCCAGCAGTGAAGGCAGGCGTTTTGGC. Translated: CASSEGRRFG. The full CDR3 sequence reads CASSEGRRFGYTF.